The present TCR beta chain was sequenced within a study of blood T cell repertoires in COVID-19. The CDR3 is made up of 16 amino acids. Germline V CDR1 and CDR2: GTSNPN, SVGIG (reference sequence). J gave up 5 bases and V 2 bases, and 10 bases lay outside the gene matches. Clones were read by immunoSEQ multiplex PCR, and TCRdb kept only the in-frame ones, dropping some. The sample has about 160,000 clones, roughly 88% seen once. The genes are TRBV30 and TRBJ1-2, with 11 bases that match TRBD1. This receptor was identified in a woman of 80 years or more with active or convalescent COVID-19. The sample taken for sequencing was peripheral blood. The DNA of the CDR3 is TGTGCCTGGAGTACCGGGACAGGGGGTCTAGAGTATGGCTACACCTTC. Translation: CAWSTGTGGLEYGYTF.